A selection of T cell receptor beta chains follows, all from one sample in a study of identical twins' blood T cells. Via MiXCR, TCRdb re-called the 5' RACE reads, giving one row per CDR3 protein. The repertoire has hundreds of thousands of distinct CDR3 sequences, 25% to 35% of them found once; the top ten carry about 6%. The sample comprised PBMCs. All receptors come from a woman aged 18-49 years in good health. CDR3s include the opening cysteine and the closing phenylalanine or tryptophan. D genes are given only for firm matches. Some rows have no size entry. The others give once, few or many, or a class for an expanded clone.

TRBD1	NA	16	TRBV18	TRBJ1-2	TGTGCCAGCTCACTTCGTTCGACAGGGCTGAACTATGGCTACACCTTC	CASSLRSTGLNYGYTF
NA	NA	14	TRBV20-1	TRBJ2-2	TGCAGTGCTAGGGCAGGTTTGAACACCGGGGAGCTGTTTTTT	CSARAGLNTGELFF
NA	NA	14	TRBV7-8	TRBJ2-3	TGTACCAGCAGCCTCTGGATAGGCCCAGATACGCAGTATTTT	CTSSLWIGPDTQYF
NA	many	12	TRBV29-1	TRBJ2-1	TGCAGCGGCTCACTAGGGGCCAATGAGCAGTTCTTC	CSGSLGANEQFF
NA	few	15	TRBV20-1	TRBJ1-3	TGCAGTGCTAGTCCCGCAGGGGCAAGGGGAAACACCATATATTTT	CSASPAGARGNTIYF
NA	NA	13	TRBV10-3	TRBJ2-5	TGTGCCATACGCGACTACCTTCAAGAGACCCAGTACTTC	CAIRDYLQETQYF
NA	few	11	TRBV6-4	TRBJ2-5	TGTGCCAGCGACACGAGAGAGACCCAGTACTTC	CASDTRETQYF
NA	NA	14	TRBV9	TRBJ2-1	TGTGCCAGCAGCTTCGAAGGCTCCTACTCTGAGCAGTTCTTC	CASSFEGSYSEQFF
NA	few	13	TRBV5-6	TRBJ2-3	TGTGCCAGCAGCCTCACGACGACAGATACGCAGTATTTT	CASSLTTTDTQYF
NA	NA	14	TRBV12-3/TRBV12-4	TRBJ2-1	TGTGCCAGCGGTCACAGGGTAAGGGGCAATGAGCAGTTCTTC	CASGHRVRGNEQFF
NA	NA	13	TRBV5-1	TRBJ2-2	TGCGCCAGCAGCTTCAGTCGGCCCGGGGAGCTGTTTTTT	CASSFSRPGELFF
NA	NA	12	TRBV5-1	TRBJ2-2	TGCGCCAGCAGCGCTAGTCACGAGGAGCTGTTTTTT	CASSASHEELFF
NA	few	14	TRBV4-1	TRBJ2-4	TGCGCCAGCAGCCTCGTTCTAGCCAAAAACATTCAGTACTTC	CASSLVLAKNIQYF
NA	NA	14	TRBV28	TRBJ1-6	TGTGCCAGCAGGAACAGGGCCTATAATTCACCCCTCCACTTT	CASRNRAYNSPLHF
TRBD1	few	16	TRBV5-4	TRBJ2-1	TGTGCCAGCAGCTGGGGACAGGGACGCTCCTACAATGAGCAGTTCTTC	CASSWGQGRSYNEQFF
NA	NA	12	TRBV7-8	TRBJ1-4	TGTGTCAGCAGCCAGAGTAATGAAAAACTGTTTTTT	CVSSQSNEKLFF
NA	many	16	TRBV13	TRBJ2-3	TGTGCCAGCAGCTCCACCCGAATGGCCATCACAGATACGCAGTATTTT	CASSSTRMAITDTQYF
NA	few	15	TRBV5-1	TRBJ2-2	TGCGCCAGCAGCTTCGAAGTATCGCCCACCGGGGAGCTGTTTTTT	CASSFEVSPTGELFF
NA	NA	13	TRBV7-9	TRBJ2-3	TGTGCCAGCAGCCCCCGGACCTCGAATACGCAGTATTTT	CASSPRTSNTQYF
NA	few	14	TRBV29-1	TRBJ1-4	TGCAGCGTTCTAAGTGCGACTTATGGTGAAAAACTGTTTTTT	CSVLSATYGEKLFF
NA	NA	17	TRBV7-2	TRBJ2-3	TGTGCCAGCAGCTTCCCCCTACAGGGCCCCAGCACAGATACGCAGTATTTT	CASSFPLQGPSTDTQYF
NA	many	13	TRBV20-1	TRBJ1-2	TGCAGTGCTAGAGCCCAGGTCATGCTTGGCTACACCTTC	CSARAQVMLGYTF